One and the same sample provided the 2 T cell receptor beta chains below, sequenced in a study of T cells in Graves' hyperthyroidism and ophthalmopathy. It was RNA transcripts that yielded the amplified TCR beta CDR3 regions. The TCR CDR3 was amplified in a first-round RT-PCR using the HTBI primer set. MiXCR, applied by TCRdb to the multiplex PCR reads, yields one record per CDR3 protein. The sample shows around 350,000 distinct CDR3 sequences, approximately 19% of them seen only once. Specimen: blood. All receptors come from a woman aged 18-35 years with Graves' hyperthyroidism.

To note about this clonotype: It may be a read error: a sequence one base away is much more abundant. V and J are TRBV20-1 and TRBJ1-1, with TRBD1 matching over 7 bases. Germline lookup yields CDR1 DFQATT and CDR2 SNEGSKA (reference sequence). With V trimmed by 6 bases and J by 4 bases, 14 bases remained unmatched. This CDR3 has 15 amino acids. This chain's CDR3 is CSADLRQGGGTEAFF. The CDR3 bases are TGCAGTGCCGATCTAAGGCAGGGGGGAGGCACTGAAGCTTTCTTT.

This clonotype was detected many times. This chain joins TRBV20-1 and TRBJ2-7; the D gene is possibly TRBD1 (6 bases). Germline V CDR1 and CDR2: DFQATT, SNEGSKA (reference sequence). Trimming took 2 bases from V and 0 from J, leaving 11 bases between them. This CDR3 is built from 14 residues. CDR3 DNA sequence: TGCAGTGCTAGACAGACAGGCCACTCCTACGAGCAGTACTTC. Translation gives CSARQTGHSYEQYF.